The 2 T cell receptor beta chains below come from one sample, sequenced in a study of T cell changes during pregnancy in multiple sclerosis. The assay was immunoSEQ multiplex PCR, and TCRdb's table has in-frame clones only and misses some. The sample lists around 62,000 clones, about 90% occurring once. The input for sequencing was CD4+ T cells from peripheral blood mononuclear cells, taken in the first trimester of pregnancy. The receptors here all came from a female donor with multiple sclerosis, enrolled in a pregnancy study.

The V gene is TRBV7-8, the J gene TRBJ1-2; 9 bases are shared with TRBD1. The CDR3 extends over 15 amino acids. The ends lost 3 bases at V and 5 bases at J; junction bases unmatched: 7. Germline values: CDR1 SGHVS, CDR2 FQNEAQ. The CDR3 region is CASSLDRGIEYGYTF. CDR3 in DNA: TGTGCCAGCAGCTTGGACAGGGGTATCGAGTATGGCTACACCTTC.

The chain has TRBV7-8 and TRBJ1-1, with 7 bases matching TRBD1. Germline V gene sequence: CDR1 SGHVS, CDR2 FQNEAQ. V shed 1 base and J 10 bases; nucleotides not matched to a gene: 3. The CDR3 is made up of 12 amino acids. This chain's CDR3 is CASSLDRGGAFF. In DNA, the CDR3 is TGTGCCAGCAGCTTAGACAGGGGAGGAGCTTTCTTT. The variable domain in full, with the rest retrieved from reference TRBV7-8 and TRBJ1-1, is GAGVSQSPRYKVAKRGQDVALRCDPISGHVSLFWYQQALGQGPEFLTYFQNEAQLDKSGLPSDRFFAERPEGSVSTLKIQRTQQEDSAVYLCASSLDRGGAFFGQGTRLTVV.